This T cell receptor (beta chain) was identified during a study of PD-L1 blockade in urothelial cancer. Study-wide context: Median T cell yield per blood sample was about 140,000 cells. General study points: Having blood TCR clonality under the median before treatment predicted better survival.

This CDR3 has 15 residues. The trim removed 5 bases at V and 6 bases at J, leaving 4 bases unmatched. From germline, CDR1 is SGHRS and CDR2 YFSETQ. Profiling relied on immunoSEQ multiplex PCR, and the TCRdb table lists in-frame clones only, not all of them. Of 23,000 or so clones in the sample, more than 65% were seen once. This clone was seen only a few times. Its antigen is unknown. The time point was: peripheral blood 6 weeks after treatment start. Material: PBMCs, obtained around atezolizumab (anti-PD-L1) treatment. The chain carries TRBV5-1 and TRBJ2-2; the match to TRBD2 covers 13 bases. The sequence was collected from a man between 65 and 85 years old with urothelial cancer. CDR3 region: CASRGLAGIAGELFF. CDR3 DNA sequence: TGCGCCAGCAGGGGACTAGCGGGAATAGCCGGGGAGCTGTTTTTT.